The clone carrying this T cell receptor beta chain was picked up a small number of times. The entry originates in a study of T-cell memory formation after mild COVID-19. This CDR3 is 16 amino acids long. The germline V gene has CDR1 LGHNA and CDR2 YNFKEQ. With 1 base clipped from V and 7 bases from J, the junction kept 6 bases outside the gene matches. TCRdb fed the 5' RACE reads into MiXCR, producing one record per CDR3 protein. The table has approximately 180,000 distinct CDR3 sequences, around 16% seen once; the top ten hold around 1.9%. The chain combines TRBV4-2 with TRBJ2-1, with 11 bases aligning to TRBD2. Source material: PBMCs or a T cell subset sorted from them (not recorded which). The receptor was isolated from an adult woman who had mild COVID-19 (a few samples of this study predate the infection). Cell type and time point are not known. The CDR3 spells CASSQAGVAGGNEQFF. DNA for the CDR3: TGTGCCAGCAGCCAAGCAGGGGTAGCGGGAGGGAATGAGCAGTTCTTC.